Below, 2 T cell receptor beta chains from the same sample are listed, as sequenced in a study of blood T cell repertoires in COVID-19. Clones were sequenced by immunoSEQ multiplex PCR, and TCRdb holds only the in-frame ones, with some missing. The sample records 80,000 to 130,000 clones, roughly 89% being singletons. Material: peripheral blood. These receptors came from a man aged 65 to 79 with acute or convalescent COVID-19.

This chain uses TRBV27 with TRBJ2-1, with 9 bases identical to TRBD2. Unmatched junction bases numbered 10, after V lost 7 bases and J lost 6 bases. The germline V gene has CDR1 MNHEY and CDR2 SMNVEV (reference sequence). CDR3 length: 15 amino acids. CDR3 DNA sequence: TGTGCCAGCAACGCAGCGGGAGGACTTATCAATGAGCAGTTCTTC. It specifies CASNAAGGLINEQFF.

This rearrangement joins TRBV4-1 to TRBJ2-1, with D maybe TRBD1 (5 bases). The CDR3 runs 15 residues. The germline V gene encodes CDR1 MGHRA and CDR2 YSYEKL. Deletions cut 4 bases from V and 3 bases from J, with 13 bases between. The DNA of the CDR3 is TGCGCCAGCAGCCCCCAGGGAACCTTCTACAATGAGCAGTTCTTC. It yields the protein CASSPQGTFYNEQFF.